This T cell receptor beta chain was recovered during a study of T cells after posttransplantation cyclophosphamide. Sequenced by immunoSEQ multiplex PCR; TCRdb stores in-frame clones only, minus some. The data show roughly 9,100 clones, with nearly 90% seen just once and roughly 1.5% held by the top ten. V was clipped by 11 bases and J by 1 base; unmatched bases: 10. Germline CDR1 reads LNHDA; CDR2 reads SQIVND (reference sequence). This CDR3 has 15 residues. Broader study findings: After PTCy, TRB diversity resembled that of CNI/methotrexate controls. Tissue-infiltrating T cells from skin or gut overlapped little with blood T cells. Donor-recipient repertoire similarity was low at 1-2 months, rising over year one.

Concerning this clone: Its antigen remains unidentified.

Material for sequencing was memory CD4+ T cells sorted from PBMCs. The receptor comes from a woman aged 55-69 years in good health, CMV-negative, and a related stem cell transplant donor. The V and J genes are TRBV19 and TRBJ2-2, with 7 positions matching TRBD1. CDR3 nucleotide sequence: TGTGCCTGCCAACCGGGACAGCAGAACACCGGGGAGCTGTTTTTT. This translates into CACQPGQQNTGELFF.